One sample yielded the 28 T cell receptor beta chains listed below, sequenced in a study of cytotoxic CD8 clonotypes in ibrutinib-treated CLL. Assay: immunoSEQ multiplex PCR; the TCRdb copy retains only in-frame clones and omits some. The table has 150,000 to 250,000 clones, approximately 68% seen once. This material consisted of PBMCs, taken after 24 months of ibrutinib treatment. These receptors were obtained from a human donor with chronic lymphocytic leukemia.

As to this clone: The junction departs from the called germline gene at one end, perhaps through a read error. Written as DNA, the CDR3 is TGCGCTAGCAACACCGGGGCTAGCGGAACCTACGAGCAGTACTTC. As protein: CASNTGASGTYEQYF. V gene TRBV5-1 combines with J gene TRBJ2-7; 7 nucleotides match TRBD2. The germline gives CDR1 SGHRS, CDR2 YFSETQ. The CDR3 runs 15 residues.

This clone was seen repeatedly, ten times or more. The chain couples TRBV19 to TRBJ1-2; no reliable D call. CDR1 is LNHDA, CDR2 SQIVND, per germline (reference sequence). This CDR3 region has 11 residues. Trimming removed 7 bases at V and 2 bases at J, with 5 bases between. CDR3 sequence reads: CASISNYGYTF. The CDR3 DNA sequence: TGTGCCAGTATATCCAACTATGGCTACACCTTC.

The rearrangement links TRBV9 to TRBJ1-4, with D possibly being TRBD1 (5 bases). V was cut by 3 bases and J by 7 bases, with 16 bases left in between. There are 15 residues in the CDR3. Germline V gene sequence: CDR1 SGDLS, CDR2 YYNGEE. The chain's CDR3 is CASSDSTGAPEKLFF. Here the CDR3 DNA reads TGTGCCAGCAGCGACAGCACCGGGGCACCTGAAAAACTGTTTTTT.

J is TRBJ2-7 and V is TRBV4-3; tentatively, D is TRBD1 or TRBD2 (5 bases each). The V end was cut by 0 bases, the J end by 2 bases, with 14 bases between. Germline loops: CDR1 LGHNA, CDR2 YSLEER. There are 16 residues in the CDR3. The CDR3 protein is CASSQDTRGSAYEQYF. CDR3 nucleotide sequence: TGCGCCAGCAGCCAAGATACTAGGGGTTCAGCCTACGAGCAGTACTTC.

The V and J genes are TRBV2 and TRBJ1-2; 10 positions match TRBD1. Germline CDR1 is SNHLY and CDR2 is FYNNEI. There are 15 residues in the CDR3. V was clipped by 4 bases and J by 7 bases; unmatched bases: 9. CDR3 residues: CASSARSDRGGGYTF. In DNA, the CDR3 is TGTGCCAGCAGTGCCCGTTCGGACAGGGGGGGTGGCTACACCTTC. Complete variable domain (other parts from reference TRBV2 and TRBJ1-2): EPEVTQTPSHQVTQMGQEVILRCVPISNHLYFYWYRQILGQKVEFLVSFYNNEISEKSEIFDDQFSVERPDGSNFTLKIRSTKLEDSAMYFCASSARSDRGGGYTFGSGTRLTVV.

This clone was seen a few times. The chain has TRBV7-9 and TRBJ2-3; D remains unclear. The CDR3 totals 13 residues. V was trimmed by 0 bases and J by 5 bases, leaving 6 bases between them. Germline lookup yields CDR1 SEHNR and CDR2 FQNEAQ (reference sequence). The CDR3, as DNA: TGTGCCAGCAGCTTAGCGGGCGTAGATACGCAGTATTTT. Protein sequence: CASSLAGVDTQYF. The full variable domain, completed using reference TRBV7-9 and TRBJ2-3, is DTGVSQNPRHKITKRGQNVTFRCDPISEHNRLYWYRQTLGQGPEFLTYFQNEAQLEKSRLLSDRFSAERPKGSFSTLEIQRTEQGDSAMYLCASSLAGVDTQYFGPGTRLTVL.

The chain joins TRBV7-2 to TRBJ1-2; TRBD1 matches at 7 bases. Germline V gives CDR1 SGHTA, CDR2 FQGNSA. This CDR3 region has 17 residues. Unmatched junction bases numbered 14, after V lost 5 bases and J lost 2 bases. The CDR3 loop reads CASSDTPLRDSNYGYTF. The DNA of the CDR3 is TGTGCCAGCAGCGACACCCCACTACGGGACAGCAACTATGGCTACACCTTC.

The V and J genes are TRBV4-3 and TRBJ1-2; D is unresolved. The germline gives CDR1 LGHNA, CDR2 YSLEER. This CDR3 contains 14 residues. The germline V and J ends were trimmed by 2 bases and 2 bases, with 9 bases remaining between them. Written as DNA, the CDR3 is TGCGCCAGCAGCCAACACCTCTCCAACTATGGCTACACCTTC. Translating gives CASSQHLSNYGYTF.

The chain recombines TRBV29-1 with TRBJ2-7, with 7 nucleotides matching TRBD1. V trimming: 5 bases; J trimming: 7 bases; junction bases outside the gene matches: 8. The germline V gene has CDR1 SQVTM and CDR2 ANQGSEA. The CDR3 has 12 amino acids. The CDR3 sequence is CSVSRGRGEQYF. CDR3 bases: TGCAGCGTTTCCAGAGGCAGGGGGGAGCAGTACTTC.

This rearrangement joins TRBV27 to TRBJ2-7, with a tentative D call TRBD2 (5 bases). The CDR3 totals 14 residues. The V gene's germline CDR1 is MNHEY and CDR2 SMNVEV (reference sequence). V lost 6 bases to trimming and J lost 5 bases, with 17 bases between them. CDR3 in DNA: TGTGCCAGCAGCTCGGGCTTAGCGCGCCACGAGCAGTACTTC. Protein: CASSSGLARHEQYF.

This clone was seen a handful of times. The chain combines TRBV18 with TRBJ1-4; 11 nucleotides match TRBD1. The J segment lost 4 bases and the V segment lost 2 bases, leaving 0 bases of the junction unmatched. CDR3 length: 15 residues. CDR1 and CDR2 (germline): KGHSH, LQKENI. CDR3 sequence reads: CASSPGTGGNEKLFF. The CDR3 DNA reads TGTGCCAGCTCACCAGGGACAGGGGGTAATGAAAAACTGTTTTTT.

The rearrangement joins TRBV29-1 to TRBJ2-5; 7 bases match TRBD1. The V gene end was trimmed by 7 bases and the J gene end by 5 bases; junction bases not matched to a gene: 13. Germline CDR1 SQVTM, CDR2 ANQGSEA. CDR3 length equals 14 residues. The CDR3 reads CSASAGTAPETQYF. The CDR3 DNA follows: TGCAGCGCCAGCGCCGGGACAGCACCCGAGACCCAGTACTTC.

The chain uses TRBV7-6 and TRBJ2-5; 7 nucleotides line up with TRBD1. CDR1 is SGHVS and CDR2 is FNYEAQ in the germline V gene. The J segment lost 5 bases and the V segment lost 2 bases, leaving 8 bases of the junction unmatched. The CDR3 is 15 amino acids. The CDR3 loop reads CASSLQAGGRETQYF. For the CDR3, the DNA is TGTGCCAGCAGCTTACAGGCAGGGGGAAGGGAGACCCAGTACTTC. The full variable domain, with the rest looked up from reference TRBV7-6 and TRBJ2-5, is GAGVSQSPRYKVTKRGQDVALRCDPISGHVSLYWYRQALGQGPEFLTYFNYEAQQDKSGLPNDRFSAERPEGSISTLTIQRTEQRDSAMYRCASSLQAGGRETQYFGPGTRLLVL.

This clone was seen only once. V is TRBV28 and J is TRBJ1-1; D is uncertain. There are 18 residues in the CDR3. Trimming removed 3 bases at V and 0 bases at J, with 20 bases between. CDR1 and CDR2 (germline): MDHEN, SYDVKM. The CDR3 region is CASSFFWHKRGVNTEAFF. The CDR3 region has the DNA TGTGCCAGCAGTTTCTTCTGGCACAAAAGAGGCGTGAACACTGAAGCTTTCTTT.

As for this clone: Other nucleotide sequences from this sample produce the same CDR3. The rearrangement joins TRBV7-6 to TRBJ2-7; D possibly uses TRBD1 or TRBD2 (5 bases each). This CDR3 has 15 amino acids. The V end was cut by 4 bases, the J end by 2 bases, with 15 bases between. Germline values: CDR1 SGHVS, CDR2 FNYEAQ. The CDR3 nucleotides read TGTGCCAGCAGCTACGGGACCAGCGGCACCTACGAGCAGTACTTC. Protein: CASSYGTSGTYEQYF.

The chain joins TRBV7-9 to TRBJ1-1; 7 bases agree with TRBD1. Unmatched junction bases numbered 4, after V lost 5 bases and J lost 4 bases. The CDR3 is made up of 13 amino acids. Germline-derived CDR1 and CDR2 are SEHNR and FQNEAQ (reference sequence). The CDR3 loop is CASSKTGATEAFF. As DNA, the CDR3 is TGTGCCAGCAGCAAAACAGGGGCCACTGAAGCTTTCTTT.

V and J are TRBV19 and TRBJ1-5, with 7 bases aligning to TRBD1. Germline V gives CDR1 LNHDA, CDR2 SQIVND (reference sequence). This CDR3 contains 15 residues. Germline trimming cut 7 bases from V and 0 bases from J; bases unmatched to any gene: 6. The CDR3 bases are TGTGCCAGTATGGACAGGCTCTTTAGCAATCAGCCCCAGCATTTT. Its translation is CASMDRLFSNQPQHF.

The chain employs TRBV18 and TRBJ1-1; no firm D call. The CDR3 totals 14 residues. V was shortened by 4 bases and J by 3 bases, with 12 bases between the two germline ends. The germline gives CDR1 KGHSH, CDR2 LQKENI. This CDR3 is CASSLGQADTEAFF. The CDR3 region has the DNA TGTGCCAGCTCACTCGGTCAGGCGGACACTGAAGCTTTCTTT.

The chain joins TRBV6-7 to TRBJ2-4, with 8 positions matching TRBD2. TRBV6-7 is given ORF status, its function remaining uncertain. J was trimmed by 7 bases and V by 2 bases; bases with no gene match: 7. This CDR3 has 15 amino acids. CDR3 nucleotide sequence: TGTGCCAGCAGTTACCACCTCAGCGGGGGTAACATTCAGTACTTC. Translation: CASSYHLSGGNIQYF.

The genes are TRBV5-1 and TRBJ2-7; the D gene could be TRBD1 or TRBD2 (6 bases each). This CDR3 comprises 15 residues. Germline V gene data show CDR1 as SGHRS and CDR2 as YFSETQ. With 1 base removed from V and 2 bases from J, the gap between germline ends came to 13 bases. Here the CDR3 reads CASSLSWRDTYEQYF. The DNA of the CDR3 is TGCGCCAGCAGCTTGAGTTGGCGGGACACCTACGAGCAGTACTTC.

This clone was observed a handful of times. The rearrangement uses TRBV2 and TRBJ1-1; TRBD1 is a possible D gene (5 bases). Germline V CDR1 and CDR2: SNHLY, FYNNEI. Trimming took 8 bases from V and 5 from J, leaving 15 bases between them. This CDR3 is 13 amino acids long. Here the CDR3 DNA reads TGTGCCAGCGGACTAGGGGTGGCGACTGAAGCTTTCTTT. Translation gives CASGLGVATEAFF.

CDR3 nucleotide sequence: TGCGCCAGCAGCCCAACGACAGGGTTCACAGATACGCAGTATTTT. Protein: CASSPTTGFTDTQYF. The chain has TRBV4-3 and TRBJ2-3; 7 bases map to TRBD1. Per germline, CDR1 LGHNA and CDR2 YSLEER. The junction had 6 bases not matched to a gene; V was cut back by 4 bases and J by 2 bases. The CDR3 extends over 15 amino acids.

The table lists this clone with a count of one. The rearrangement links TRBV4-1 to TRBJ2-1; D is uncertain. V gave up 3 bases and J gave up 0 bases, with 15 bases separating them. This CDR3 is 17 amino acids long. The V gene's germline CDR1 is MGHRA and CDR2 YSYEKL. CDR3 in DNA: TGCGCCAGCAGCCACCCTATTACCTCGAGCTCCTACAATGAGCAGTTCTTC. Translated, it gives CASSHPITSSSYNEQFF.

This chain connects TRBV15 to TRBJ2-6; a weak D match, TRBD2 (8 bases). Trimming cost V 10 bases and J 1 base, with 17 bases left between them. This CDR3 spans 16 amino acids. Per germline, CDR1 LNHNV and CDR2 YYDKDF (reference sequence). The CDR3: CAIGRDSVSGANVLTF. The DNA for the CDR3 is TGTGCCATCGGGAGGGACAGTGTATCTGGGGCCAACGTCCTGACTTTC. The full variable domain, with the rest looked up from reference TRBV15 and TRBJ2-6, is DAMVIQNPRYQVTQFGKPVTLSCSQTLNHNVMYWYQQKSSQAPKLLFHYYDKDFNNEADTPDNFQSRRPNTSFCFLDIRSPGLGDTAMYLCAIGRDSVSGANVLTFGAGSRLTVL.

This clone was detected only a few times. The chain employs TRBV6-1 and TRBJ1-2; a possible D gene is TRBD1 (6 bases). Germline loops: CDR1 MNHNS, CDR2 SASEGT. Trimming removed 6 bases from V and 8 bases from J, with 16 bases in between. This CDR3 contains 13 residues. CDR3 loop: CASRETGLSGYTF. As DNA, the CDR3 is TGTGCCAGCAGGGAAACAGGGCTTAGCGGCTACACCTTC.

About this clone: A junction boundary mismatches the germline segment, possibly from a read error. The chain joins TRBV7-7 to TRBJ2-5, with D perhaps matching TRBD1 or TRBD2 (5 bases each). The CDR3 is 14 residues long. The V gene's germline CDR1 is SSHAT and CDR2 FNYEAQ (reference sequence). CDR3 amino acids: CASSNAGAQETQYF. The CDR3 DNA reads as TGTGCTAGCAGCAATGCCGGGGCCCAAGAGACCCAGTACTTC.

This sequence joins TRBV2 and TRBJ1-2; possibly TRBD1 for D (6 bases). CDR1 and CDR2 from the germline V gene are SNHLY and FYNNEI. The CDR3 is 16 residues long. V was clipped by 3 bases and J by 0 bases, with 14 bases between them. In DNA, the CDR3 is TGTGCCAGCAGTGAGTCCGGGGGCGCCGCTAACTATGGCTACACCTTC. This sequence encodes CASSESGGAANYGYTF.

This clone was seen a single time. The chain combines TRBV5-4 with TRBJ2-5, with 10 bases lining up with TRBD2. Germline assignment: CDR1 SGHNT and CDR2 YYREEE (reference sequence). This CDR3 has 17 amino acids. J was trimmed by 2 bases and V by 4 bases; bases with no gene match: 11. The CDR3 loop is CASSTKGSGRAQETQYF. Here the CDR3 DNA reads TGTGCCAGCAGCACAAAAGGGAGCGGGAGGGCGCAAGAGACCCAGTACTTC.